Following are 23 T cell receptor beta chains from one sample sequenced in a study of CD8 T cells in ankylosing spondylitis. MiXCR, run by TCRdb on the 5' RACE reads, gives a single entry per CDR3 protein. Of around 250,000 distinct CDR3 sequences detected, around 11% appear once; the ten largest clones hold roughly 6.8%. Sequencing input: blood, either unsorted or a sorted T cell fraction (not recorded which). The source is a male donor with ankylosing spondylitis or in good health (not recorded which).

This clonotype was picked up many times. One end of the junction fails to match germline, which may point to a read error. The CDR3 region has the DNA TGCAGCGTCGAAGGGACAGGGGACTCCTACGAGCAGTACTTC. Translating gives CSVEGTGDSYEQYF. The V gene is TRBV29-1, the J gene TRBJ2-7, with TRBD1 identical over 10 bases. The CDR3 runs to 14 residues. CDR1 and CDR2 (germline): SQVTM, ANQGSEA.

This clonotype was seen many times. The CDR3 coding sequence is TGTGCCAGCAGTCCCACAGGGTACATTCAGTACTTC. Translation gives CASSPTGYIQYF. This chain links TRBV27 with TRBJ2-4; D perhaps matches TRBD1 (6 bases). Trimming cost V 5 bases and J 8 bases, with 10 bases left between them. This CDR3 spans 12 amino acids. The germline CDR1 and CDR2 sequences are MNHEY and SMNVEV (reference sequence).

This clonotype was seen repeatedly, ten times or more. The chain links TRBV7-3 to TRBJ2-7; D is possibly TRBD2 (6 bases). V was cut by 6 bases and J by 2 bases, with 17 bases left in between. Germline V CDR1 and CDR2: SGHTA, FQGTGA. There are 15 residues in the CDR3. CDR3 in DNA: TGTGCCAGCAGATATAGAACGGGGACTCCCTACGAGCAGTACTTC. Amino acids: CASRYRTGTPYEQYF.

This clonotype was found many times. J is TRBJ2-1 and V is TRBV20-1; weak D call: TRBD2 (6 bases). This CDR3 region has 14 residues. The V and J ends lost 2 bases and 5 bases respectively, with 13 bases between them. Germline V gene sequence: CDR1 DFQATT, CDR2 SNEGSKA (reference sequence). CDR3 loop: CSARHGGLNNEQFF. CDR3 DNA sequence: TGCAGTGCTAGACACGGGGGTCTAAACAATGAGCAGTTCTTC.

Regarding this clonotype: This clone may be a read error of a much larger clone one base away. CDR3 region: CTAQKASGGADTQYF. For the CDR3, the DNA is TGCACTGCCCAGAAGGCTAGCGGGGGGGCAGATACGCAGTATTTT. The chain carries TRBV20-1 and TRBJ2-3; 12 bases are shared with TRBD2. CDR3 length: 15 residues. Looked up from germline, CDR1 is DFQATT and CDR2 is SNEGSKA (reference sequence).

The J gene is TRBJ2-6, the V gene TRBV10-3, with D tentatively TRBD1 or TRBD2 (5 bases each). This CDR3 has 15 residues. V lost 4 bases and J 2 bases, leaving 9 bases between the germline ends. Germline-derived CDR1 and CDR2 are ENHRY and SYGVKD. The DNA of the CDR3 is TGTGCCATCAGTGGGGACGGGGCTGGGGCCAACGTCCTGACTTTC. Translated: CAISGDGAGANVLTF.

The chain has TRBV7-9 and TRBJ2-3; no clear D gene. The CDR3 spans 14 residues. V lost 1 base and J 8 bases, leaving 13 bases between the germline ends. Germline assignment: CDR1 SEHNR and CDR2 FQNEAQ (reference sequence). DNA of the CDR3: TGTGCCAGCAGCTTAGTTTCGGCGCCGGCTACGCAGTATTTT. Protein sequence: CASSLVSAPATQYF.

The table lists this clonotype with a few counts. CDR3 bases: TGTGCCAGCAGCTCGACTAGCGGGCCTTCCTACAATGAGCAGTTCTTC. Residues: CASSSTSGPSYNEQFF. The rearrangement uses TRBV11-3 and TRBJ2-1; 10 positions agree with TRBD2. J gave up 1 base and V 4 bases, and 4 bases lay outside the gene matches. The germline V gene has CDR1 SGHNT and CDR2 YENEEA. CDR3 length: 16 amino acids.

This clonotype was seen more than once but under ten times. The chain recombines TRBV2 with TRBJ1-1, with 7 bases fitting TRBD1. Germline CDR1 is SNHLY and CDR2 is FYNNEI. CDR3 length equals 15 residues. Trimming took 6 bases from V and 0 from J; bases not matched to a gene: 7. CDR3 loop: CASRKRTGLNTEAFF. DNA of the CDR3: TGTGCCAGCAGGAAGAGGACAGGCTTGAACACTGAAGCTTTCTTT.

This clonotype was found many times. The chain carries TRBV5-1 and TRBJ1-2; 11 bases are a match to TRBD1. J gave up 4 bases and V 4 bases, and 9 bases lay outside the gene matches. The CDR3 extends over 16 amino acids. Germline V lookup: CDR1 SGHRS, CDR2 YFSETQ. For the CDR3, the DNA is TGCGCCAGCAGCCGCGGACAGGGGGCGCTTCGCTATGGCTACACCTTC. Amino acids: CASSRGQGALRYGYTF.

Notes on this clonotype: This may arise from a read error, as a much more abundant clone is one base away. The J gene is TRBJ2-2, the V gene TRBV3-1, with D unresolved. Per germline, CDR1 LGHDT and CDR2 YNNKEL (reference sequence). This CDR3 has 14 residues. The CDR3 nucleotides are TGTGCCAGCAGCGCCACCGGAGAAGCCGGGCAGCTGTTTTTT. This translates into CASSATGEAGQLFF.

A note on this clonotype: A much larger clone sits a single nucleotide away, making a read error possible. The gene calls are TRBV20-1 and TRBJ2-7; 9 positions agree with TRBD1. The germline V gene has CDR1 DFQATT and CDR2 SNEGSKA (reference sequence). This CDR3 has 15 residues. The CDR3: CSAKRTGVDSYEHYF. The CDR3 DNA reads TGCAGTGCTAAAAGGACAGGGGTTGACTCCTACGAGCACTACTTC.

This clonotype was counted at least ten times. The chain carries TRBV5-1 and TRBJ1-3; no reliable D call. The CDR3 covers 13 residues. From germline, CDR1 is SGHRS and CDR2 YFSETQ. Trimming cost V 10 bases and J 0 bases, with 11 bases left between them. In nucleotides, the CDR3 is TGCGCCCCCGGGCCCGCCTCTGGAAACACCATATATTTT. Translating gives CAPGPASGNTIYF.

This clonotype was seen many times. The CDR3 DNA sequence: TGTGCCAGCAGCCAAGATTATAATTTCCCCTGGAGGCACCGATCCTGGGAGACCCAGTACTTC. This sequence encodes CASSQDYNFPWRHRSWETQYF. The chain carries TRBV3-1 and TRBJ2-5, with a possible D match to TRBD2 (5 bases). Germline values: CDR1 LGHDT, CDR2 YNNKEL (reference sequence). Trimming removed 0 bases from V and 5 bases from J, with 31 bases in between. The CDR3 has 21 amino acids.

The rearrangement links TRBV6-5 to TRBJ2-7, with D tentatively TRBD2 (5 bases). CDR3 length: 16 amino acids. The germline CDR1 and CDR2 sequences are MNHEY and SVGAGI. Between the trimmed V and J ends, which lost 0 bases and 0 bases, there was a span of 12 bases. CDR3 nucleotide sequence: TGTGCCAGCAGTTACTCGAGTCCGGGGATCTCCTACGAGCAGTACTTC. Protein sequence: CASSYSSPGISYEQYF.

There are a few counts of this clonotype. This chain connects TRBV11-1 to TRBJ2-1, with D maybe TRBD2 (5 bases). V was shortened by 4 bases and J by 8 bases, with 15 bases between the two germline ends. CDR3 length equals 14 residues. Looked up from germline, CDR1 is SGHAT and CDR2 is FQDESV (reference sequence). CDR3 DNA sequence: TGTGCCAGCAGCTCCTCCAGAGGGAGCGATGAGCAGTTCTTC. It translates to CASSSSRGSDEQFF.

This clonotype ranks as medium-sized. The chain couples TRBV20-1 to TRBJ2-1; TRBD2 matches at 8 bases. The CDR3 consists of 15 residues. Germline V CDR1 and CDR2: DFQATT, SNEGSKA (reference sequence). Losses at the gene ends were 3 bases for V and 5 bases for J; bases not matched to a gene: 9. CDR3 sequence reads: CSASDLSGINNEQFF. The CDR3 DNA follows: TGCAGTGCTAGCGACCTTAGCGGGATAAACAATGAGCAGTTCTTC.

This chain uses TRBV5-1 with TRBJ1-1, with D tentatively TRBD1 (6 bases). This CDR3 contains 17 residues. The V and J ends lost 3 bases and 0 bases respectively, with 18 bases between them. The germline CDR1 and CDR2 sequences are SGHRS and YFSETQ. The CDR3 DNA sequence: TGCGCCAGCAGCTATGACGAGGACAGTCCCATGAACACTGAAGCTTTCTTT. Amino acid sequence: CASSYDEDSPMNTEAFF.

This clonotype was observed many times. The genes are TRBV20-1 and TRBJ2-1; tentative D call: TRBD2 (5 bases). This CDR3 spans 14 amino acids. Germline values: CDR1 DFQATT, CDR2 SNEGSKA (reference sequence). V gave up 0 bases and J gave up 7 bases, with 13 bases separating them. The DNA for the CDR3 is TGCAGTGCTAGAGATTGGCTAGCTAGGAATGAGCAGTTCTTC. Residues: CSARDWLARNEQFF.

This clonotype was observed many times. V and J are TRBV5-6 and TRBJ2-1, with TRBD2 matching 10 bases. Germline loops: CDR1 SGHDT, CDR2 YYEEEE. V was pared by 1 base and J by 16 bases, with 17 bases of the junction left unmatched. The CDR3 totals 16 residues. Written as DNA, the CDR3 is TGTGCCAGCAGCTTGTTCGCGCTAGCGGGGGCCCTCTTTCAATTCTTC. This translates into CASSLFALAGALFQFF. Full variable domain (missing parts from reference TRBV5-6 and TRBJ2-1): DAGVTQSPTHLIKTRGQQVTLRCSPKSGHDTVSWYQQALGQGPQFIFQYYEEEERQRGNFPDRFSGHQFPNYSSELNVNALLLGDSALYLCASSLFALAGALFQFFGPGTRLTVL.

This clonotype was seen more than once but under ten times. J is TRBJ2-1 and V is TRBV3-1; possible D gene TRBD1, 6 bases. Trimming stripped 5 bases from V and 10 bases from J, with 18 bases between. Germline values: CDR1 LGHDT, CDR2 YNNKEL (reference sequence). The CDR3 loop spans 14 amino acids. In DNA form, the CDR3 reads TGTGCCAGCAGCTTGGTCACAGGGCGACGCGAGCAGTTCTTC. This encodes CASSLVTGRREQFF.

This clonotype was detected many times. This rearrangement joins TRBV5-1 to TRBJ2-3; D uncertain. The CDR3 loop spans 14 amino acids. Germline CDR1 SGHRS, CDR2 YFSETQ. The V and J ends lost 0 bases and 5 bases respectively, with 10 bases between them. As DNA, the CDR3 is TGCGCCAGCAGCTTGGAATACAGAGAAGATACGCAGTATTTT. Protein sequence: CASSLEYREDTQYF.

This clonotype appeared many times. The rearrangement uses TRBV10-2 and TRBJ1-1, with D unclear. Germline CDR1 and CDR2: WSHSY and SAAADI. The CDR3 covers 14 residues. V was shortened by 3 bases and J by 6 bases, with 14 bases between the two germline ends. CDR3 nucleotides: TGCGCCAGCAGTGATTGGCAGTTAGGATCTGAAGCTTTCTTT. The encoded protein is CASSDWQLGSEAFF.